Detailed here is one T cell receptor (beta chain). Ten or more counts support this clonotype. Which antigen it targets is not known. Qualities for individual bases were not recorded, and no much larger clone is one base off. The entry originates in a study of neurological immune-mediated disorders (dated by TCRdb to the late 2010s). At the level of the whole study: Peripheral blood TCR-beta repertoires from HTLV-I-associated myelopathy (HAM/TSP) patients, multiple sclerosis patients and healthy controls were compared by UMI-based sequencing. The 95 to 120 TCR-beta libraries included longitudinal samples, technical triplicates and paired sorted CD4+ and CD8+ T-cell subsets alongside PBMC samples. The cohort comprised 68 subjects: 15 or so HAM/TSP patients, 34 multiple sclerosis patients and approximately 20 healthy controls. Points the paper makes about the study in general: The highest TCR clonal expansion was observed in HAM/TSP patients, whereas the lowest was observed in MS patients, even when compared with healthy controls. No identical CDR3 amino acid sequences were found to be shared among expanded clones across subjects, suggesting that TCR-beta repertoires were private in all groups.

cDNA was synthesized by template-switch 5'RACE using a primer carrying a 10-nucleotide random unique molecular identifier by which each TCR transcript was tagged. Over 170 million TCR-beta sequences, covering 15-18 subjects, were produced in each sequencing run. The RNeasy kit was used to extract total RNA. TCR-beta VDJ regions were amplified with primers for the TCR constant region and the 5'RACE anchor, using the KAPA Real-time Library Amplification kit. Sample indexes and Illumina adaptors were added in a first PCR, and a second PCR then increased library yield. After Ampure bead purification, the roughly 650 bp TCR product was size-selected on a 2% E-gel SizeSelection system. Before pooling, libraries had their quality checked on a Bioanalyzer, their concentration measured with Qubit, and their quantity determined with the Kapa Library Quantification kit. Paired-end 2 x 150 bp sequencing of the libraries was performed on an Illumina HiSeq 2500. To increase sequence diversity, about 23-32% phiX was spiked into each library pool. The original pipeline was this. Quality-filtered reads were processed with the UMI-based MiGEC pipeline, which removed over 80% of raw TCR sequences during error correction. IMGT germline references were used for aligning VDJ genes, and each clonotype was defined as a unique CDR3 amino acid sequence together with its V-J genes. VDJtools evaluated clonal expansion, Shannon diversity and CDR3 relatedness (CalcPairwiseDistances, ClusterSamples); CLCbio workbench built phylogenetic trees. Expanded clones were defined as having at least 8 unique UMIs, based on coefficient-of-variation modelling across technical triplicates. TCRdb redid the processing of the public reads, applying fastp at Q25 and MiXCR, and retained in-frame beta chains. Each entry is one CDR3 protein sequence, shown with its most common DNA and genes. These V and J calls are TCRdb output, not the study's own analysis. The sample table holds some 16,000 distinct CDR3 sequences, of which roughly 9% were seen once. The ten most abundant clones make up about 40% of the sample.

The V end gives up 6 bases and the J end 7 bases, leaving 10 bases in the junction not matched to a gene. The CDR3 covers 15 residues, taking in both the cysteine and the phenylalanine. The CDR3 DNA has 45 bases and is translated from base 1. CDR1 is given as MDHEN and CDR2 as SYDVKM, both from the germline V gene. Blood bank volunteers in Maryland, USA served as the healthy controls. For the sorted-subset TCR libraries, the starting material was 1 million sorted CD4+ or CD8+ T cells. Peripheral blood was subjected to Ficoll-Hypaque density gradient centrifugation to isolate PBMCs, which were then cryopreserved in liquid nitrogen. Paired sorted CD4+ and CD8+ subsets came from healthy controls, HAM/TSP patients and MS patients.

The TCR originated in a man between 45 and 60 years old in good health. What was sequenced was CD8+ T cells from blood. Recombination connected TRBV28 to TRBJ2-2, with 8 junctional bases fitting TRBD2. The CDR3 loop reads CASSVVTSVDGELFF. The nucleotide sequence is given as TGTGCCAGCAGCGTAGTGACTAGCGTGGACGGGGAGCTGTTTTTT.